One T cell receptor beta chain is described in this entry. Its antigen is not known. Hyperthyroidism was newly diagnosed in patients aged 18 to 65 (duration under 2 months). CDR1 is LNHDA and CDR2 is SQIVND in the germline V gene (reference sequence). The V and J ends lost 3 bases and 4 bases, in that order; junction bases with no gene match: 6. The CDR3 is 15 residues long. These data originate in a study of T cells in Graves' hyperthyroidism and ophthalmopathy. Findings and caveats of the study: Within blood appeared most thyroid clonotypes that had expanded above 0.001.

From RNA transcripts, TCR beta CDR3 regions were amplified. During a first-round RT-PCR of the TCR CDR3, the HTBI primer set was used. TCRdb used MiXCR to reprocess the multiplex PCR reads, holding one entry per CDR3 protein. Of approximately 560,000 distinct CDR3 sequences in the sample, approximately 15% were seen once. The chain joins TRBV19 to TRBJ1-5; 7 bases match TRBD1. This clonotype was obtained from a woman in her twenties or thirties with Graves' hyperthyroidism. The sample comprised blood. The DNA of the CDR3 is TGTGCCAGTAGTATGTCTCAGGGGGAAAATCAGCCCCAGCATTTT. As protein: CASSMSQGENQPQHF.